This TCR beta chain stems from a study of blood T cell repertoires in COVID-19. The overall study: The United States, Italy and Spain were the sources of the acute and convalescent COVID-19 samples. From T cells, B-cell-depleted T cells, or PBMCs came the material, which was cDNA or gDNA.

Authors' data handling: The authors estimated nucleated cell counts from reference gene primer amplification. The data were produced by immunoSEQ multiplex PCR, yet TCRdb's version contains in-frame clones alone and is incomplete. V and J calls and clone size follow that table, whereas D and trimming were derived from the DNA. The sample records approximately 300,000 clones, 86% being singletons. The source of this sequence is a woman between 50 and 59 years old with acute or convalescent COVID-19. Source material: peripheral blood.

In DNA form, the CDR3 reads TGTGCCAGCAGCCCGGGGACTAGCGGGAGAGGGGATGAGCAGTTCTTC. This gives the protein CASSPGTSGRGDEQFF. The chain uses TRBV11-1 and TRBJ2-1; 14 bases match TRBD2. After removal of 5 bases from V and 8 bases from J, the junction contained 8 bases not matched to a gene. Germline V gives CDR1 SGHAT, CDR2 FQDESV (reference sequence). The CDR3 consists of 16 residues.